This T cell receptor beta chain was recorded in a study of brain T cells in children with intractable seizures. TCRdb's table, derived via immunoSEQ multiplex PCR, lists solely in-frame clones and lacks some. The sample has about 350,000 clones; about 93% are singletons. Of note for this clone: Its specificity is unknown.

V lost 1 base, J lost 7 bases, and 4 bases stayed unmatched. From germline, CDR1 is SQVTM and CDR2 ANQGSEA. The CDR3 has 13 amino acids. The time point: blood from clinic visit 5 months post-surgery; TSC patient then seizure free. Surgery cases with the highest brain T cell transcript signatures were chosen for sequencing. At least one anti-epileptic drug was given before surgery. Findings and limits, study-wide: Only CDR3 sequence similarity suggested viral specificity, without known HCMV serostatus. Pre- and post-surgery blood differed in depth, so pre-surgery absences may be undersampling.

This chain connects TRBV29-1 to TRBJ1-2; 9 bases align to TRBD1. This sequence was found in a boy under two years old with tuberous sclerosis and intractable seizures. The sequenced sample was peripheral blood, obtained roughly 5 months after surgery. CDR3 DNA sequence: TGCAGCGTTGAAGTTCTGGACAGGGGTGGCTACACCTTC. It translates to CSVEVLDRGGYTF.